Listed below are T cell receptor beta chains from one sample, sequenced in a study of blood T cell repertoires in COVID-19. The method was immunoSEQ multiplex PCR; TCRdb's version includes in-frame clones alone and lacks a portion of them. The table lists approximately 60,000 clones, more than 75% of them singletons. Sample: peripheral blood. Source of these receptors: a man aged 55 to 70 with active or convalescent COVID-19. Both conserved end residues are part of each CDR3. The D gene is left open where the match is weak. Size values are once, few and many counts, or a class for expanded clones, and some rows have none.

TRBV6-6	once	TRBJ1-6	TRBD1	TGTGCCAGCGCTAGAGACAGGGGTTTGAATTCACCCCTCCACTTT	CASARDRGLNSPLHF
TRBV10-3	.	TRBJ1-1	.	TGTGCCATCAGTGAATCACAAAACACTGAAGCTTTCTTT	CAISESQNTEAFF
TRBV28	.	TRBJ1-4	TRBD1	TGTGCCAGCAGGGGGACCGGGACAGGGGAAGAAAAACTGTTTTTT	CASRGTGTGEEKLFF
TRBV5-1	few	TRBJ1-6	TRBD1	TGCGCCAGCTCTTCGAGGGGACAGGGAGATTCACCCCTCCACTTT	CASSSRGQGDSPLHF
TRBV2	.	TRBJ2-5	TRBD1	TGTGCCACGGGACAGGGGGCGAGGGAGACCCAGTACTTC	CATGQGARETQYF
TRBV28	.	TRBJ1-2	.	TGTGCCAGCAGTCCCACTTTTTATCCCCGCTTGGACTATGGCTACACCTTC	CASSPTFYPRLDYGYTF
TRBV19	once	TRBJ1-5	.	TGTGCCAGTAGTATTCACTCAGGGAGCAATCAGCCCCAGCATTTT	CASSIHSGSNQPQHF
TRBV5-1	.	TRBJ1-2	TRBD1	TGCGCCAGCAGCTGGGGGACAGGGGTACGCTACACCTTC	CASSWGTGVRYTF
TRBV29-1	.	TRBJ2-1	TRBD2	TGCAGCGTTGAAGGGACTAGCGGAGGCTCCTACAATGAGCAGTTCTTC	CSVEGTSGGSYNEQFF
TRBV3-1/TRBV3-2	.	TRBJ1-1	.	TGTGCCAGCACCCTCTCCTGGCGACTAGAGGAAGCTTTCTTT	CASTLSWRLEEAFF
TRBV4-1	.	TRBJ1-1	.	TGCGCCAGCAGCCAAGTCGCGGGAATCAGGCCTAGGACTGAAGCTTTCTTT	CASSQVAGIRPRTEAFF
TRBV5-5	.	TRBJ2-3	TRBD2	TGTGCCAGCAGCTTGGAAGGGACTAGCGGCACAGATACGCAGTATTTT	CASSLEGTSGTDTQYF
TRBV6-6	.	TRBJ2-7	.	TGTGCCAGCAGTCGAACGTATGCGGGCGAGAGGAGCTCCTACGAGCAGTACTTC	CASSRTYAGERSSYEQYF
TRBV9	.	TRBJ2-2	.	TGTGCCAGCAGCGTAGAACTTATTTCCGCGAACACCGGGGAGCTGTTTTTT	CASSVELISANTGELFF
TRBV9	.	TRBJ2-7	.	TGTGCCAGCAGCGTAGCTACAGGGGCGGGGATCTTCCGCGAGCAGTACTTC	CASSVATGAGIFREQYF
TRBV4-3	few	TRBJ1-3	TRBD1	TGCGCCAGCAGCCAAGGGACAGGGGGAAACACCATATATTTT	CASSQGTGGNTIYF
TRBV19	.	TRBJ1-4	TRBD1	TGTGCCAGTAGTCCAAGGGGCACAGGGGGACGTAACGAAAAACTGTTTTTT	CASSPRGTGGRNEKLFF
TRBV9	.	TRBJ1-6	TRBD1	TGTGCCAGCAGCGTAGGGGACAGTTCCTCACCCCTCCACTTT	CASSVGDSSSPLHF
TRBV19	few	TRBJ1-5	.	TGTGCCAGTAGTTCTCTCGCAGGGGGCAATCAGCCCCAGCATTTT	CASSSLAGGNQPQHF
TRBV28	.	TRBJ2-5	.	TGTGCCAGCAGCAGTAACGTGTACCAAGAGACCCAGTACTTC	CASSSNVYQETQYF
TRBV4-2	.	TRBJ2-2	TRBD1	TGTGCCAGCAGCCAAGACGTAAAGGGGACAGTGAACACCGGGGAGCTGTTTTTT	CASSQDVKGTVNTGELFF
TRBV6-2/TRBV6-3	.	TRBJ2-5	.	TGTGCCAGCAGTTACTCGCAGGGCGACCAAGAGACCCAGTACTTC	CASSYSQGDQETQYF
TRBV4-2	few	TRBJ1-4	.	TGTGCCAGCAGCCTACCGGACATTGGGGTGGCAAGAACTAATGAAAAACTGTTTTTT	CASSLPDIGVARTNEKLFF
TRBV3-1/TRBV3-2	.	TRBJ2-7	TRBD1	TGTGCCAGCAGCCAAGATAGTGGGACAGGGCCCTACGAGCAGTACTTC	CASSQDSGTGPYEQYF
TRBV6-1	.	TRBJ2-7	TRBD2	TGTGCCAGCAGTGATGGGACTAGCGGGAGACACGAGCAGTACTTC	CASSDGTSGRHEQYF
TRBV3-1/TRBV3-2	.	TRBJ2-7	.	TGTGCCAGCAGCCAAGATTTGAGAGGGAGCGAGCAGTACTTC	CASSQDLRGSEQYF
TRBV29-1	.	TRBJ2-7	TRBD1	TGCAGCGTTGCCGGGACAGGGACCTACGAGCAGTACTTC	CSVAGTGTYEQYF